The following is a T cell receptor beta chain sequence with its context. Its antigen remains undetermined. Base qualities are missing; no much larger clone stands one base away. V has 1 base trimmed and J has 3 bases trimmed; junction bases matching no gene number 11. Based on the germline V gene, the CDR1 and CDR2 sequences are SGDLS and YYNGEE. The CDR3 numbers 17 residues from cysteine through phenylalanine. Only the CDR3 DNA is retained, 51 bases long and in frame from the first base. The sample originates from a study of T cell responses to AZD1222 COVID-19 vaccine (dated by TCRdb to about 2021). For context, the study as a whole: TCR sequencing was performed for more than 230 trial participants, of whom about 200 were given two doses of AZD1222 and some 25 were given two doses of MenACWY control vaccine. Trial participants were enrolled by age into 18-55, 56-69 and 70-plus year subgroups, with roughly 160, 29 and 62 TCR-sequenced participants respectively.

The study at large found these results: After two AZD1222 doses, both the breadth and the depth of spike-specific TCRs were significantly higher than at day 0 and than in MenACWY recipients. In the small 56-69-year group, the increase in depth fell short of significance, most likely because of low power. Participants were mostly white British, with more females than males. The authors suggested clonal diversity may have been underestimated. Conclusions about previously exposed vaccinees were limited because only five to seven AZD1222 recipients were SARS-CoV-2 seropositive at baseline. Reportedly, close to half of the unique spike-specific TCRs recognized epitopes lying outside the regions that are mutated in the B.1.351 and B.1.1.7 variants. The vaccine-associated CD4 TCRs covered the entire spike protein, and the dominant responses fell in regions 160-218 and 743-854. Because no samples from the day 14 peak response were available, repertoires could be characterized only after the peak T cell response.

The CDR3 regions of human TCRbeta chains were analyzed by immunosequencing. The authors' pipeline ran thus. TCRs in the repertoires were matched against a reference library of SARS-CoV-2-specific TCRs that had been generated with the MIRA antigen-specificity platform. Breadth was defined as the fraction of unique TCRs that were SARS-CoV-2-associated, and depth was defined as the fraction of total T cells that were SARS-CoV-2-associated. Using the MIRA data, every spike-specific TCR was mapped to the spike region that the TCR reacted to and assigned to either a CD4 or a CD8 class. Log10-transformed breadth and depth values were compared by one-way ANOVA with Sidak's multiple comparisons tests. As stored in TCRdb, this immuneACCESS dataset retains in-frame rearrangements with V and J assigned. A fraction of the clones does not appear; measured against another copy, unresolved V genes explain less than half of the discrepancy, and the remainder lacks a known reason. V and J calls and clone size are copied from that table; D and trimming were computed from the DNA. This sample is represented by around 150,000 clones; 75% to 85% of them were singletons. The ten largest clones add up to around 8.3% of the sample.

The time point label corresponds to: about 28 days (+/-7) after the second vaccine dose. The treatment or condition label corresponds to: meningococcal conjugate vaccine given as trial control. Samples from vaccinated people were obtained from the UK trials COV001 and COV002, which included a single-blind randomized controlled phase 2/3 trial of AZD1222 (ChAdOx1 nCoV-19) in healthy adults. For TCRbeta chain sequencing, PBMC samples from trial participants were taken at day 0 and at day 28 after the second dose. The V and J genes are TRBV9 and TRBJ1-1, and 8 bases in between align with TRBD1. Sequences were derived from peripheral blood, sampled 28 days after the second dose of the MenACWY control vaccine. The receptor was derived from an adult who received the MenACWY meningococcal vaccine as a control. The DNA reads TGTGCCAGCAGCGTATCAGGGGGCGCGGGTAGGGACACTGAAGCTTTCTTT. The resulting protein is CASSVSGGAGRDTEAFF.